The next 15 T cell receptor beta chains were all read from a single sample in a study of cytomegalovirus exposure and HLA in healthy donors. PCR primers comprised 60 Vbeta and 13 Jbeta primers. Sequencing used immunoSEQ multiplex PCR; TCRdb keeps in-frame clones, though not all of them. The table shows 100,000 to 150,000 clones, with around four fifths occurring only once. The sample taken for sequencing was PBMCs. All receptors derive from a boy between 2 and 15 years old in good health and CMV-seronegative.

Here the CDR3 reads CASKGTGYNEQFF. The DNA for the CDR3 is TGTGCCAGTAAGGGAACAGGGTACAATGAGCAGTTCTTC. The genes are TRBV19 and TRBJ2-1; D is perhaps TRBD1 (6 bases). The CDR3 has 13 residues. Germline V gene lookup returns CDR1 LNHDA and CDR2 SQIVND (reference sequence). Deletions cut 7 bases from V and 4 bases from J, with 11 bases between.

The chain employs TRBV27 and TRBJ2-7, with a tentative D call TRBD2 (5 bases). The CDR3 totals 15 residues. The germline V gene has CDR1 MNHEY and CDR2 SMNVEV (reference sequence). V lost 0 bases to trimming and J lost 3 bases, with 12 bases between them. CDR3 protein: CASSLSGGSFYEQYF. DNA for the CDR3: TGTGCCAGCAGTTTATCCGGTGGGAGCTTCTACGAGCAGTACTTC.

The chain links TRBV19 to TRBJ2-7, with TRBD2 identical over 9 bases. Germline lookup yields CDR1 LNHDA and CDR2 SQIVND (reference sequence). This CDR3 is 15 amino acids long. The junction had 9 bases not matched to a gene; V was cut back by 3 bases and J by 6 bases. CDR3 nucleotide sequence: TGTGCCAGTAGTATCCGGCTAGCGGGATCGGGCGAGCAGTACGTC. Protein product: CASSIRLAGSGEQYV.

J is TRBJ1-1 and V is TRBV6-6, with D uncertain. The ends were cut back, 4 bases at V and 3 bases at J, with 6 bases in the middle. Germline V gene data show CDR1 as MNHNY and CDR2 as SVGAGI (reference sequence). The CDR3 runs to 12 residues. CDR3 amino acids: CASSSVDTEAFF. The CDR3 DNA reads TGTGCCAGCAGTTCCGTCGACACTGAAGCTTTCTTT.

The gene calls are TRBV6-6 and TRBJ2-2; 11 bases fit TRBD1. V shed 6 bases, J shed 5 bases, and the junction held 8 bases outside the gene matches. The CDR3 consists of 16 residues. Germline CDR1 is MNHNY and CDR2 is SVGAGI (reference sequence). DNA for the CDR3: TGTGCCAGCAGAGAGACCGGGACAGGGGGAACCGGGGAGCTGTTTTTT. Translated: CASRETGTGGTGELFF.

This CDR3 reads CASSQGVSGSYNEQFF. For the CDR3, the DNA is TGTGCCAGCAGCCAAGGAGTTAGCGGGTCTTACAATGAGCAGTTCTTC. The genes are TRBV4-2 and TRBJ2-1, with 7 bases that match TRBD2. The CDR3 extends over 16 amino acids. V lost 1 base and J lost 4; bases outside the gene matches: 7. Germline-derived CDR1 and CDR2 are LGHNA and YNFKEQ.

The V and J genes are TRBV7-9 and TRBJ1-2; D may be TRBD1 (6 bases). Trimming shortened V by 4 bases and J by 4 bases, and 16 bases separated the two germline ends. Per germline, CDR1 SEHNR and CDR2 FQNEAQ (reference sequence). The CDR3 runs to 15 residues. The CDR3 coding sequence is TGTGCCAGCAGCTCCCCTCACAGGGTAACCTATGGCTACACCTTC. Translating gives CASSSPHRVTYGYTF.

This clone was counted between two and nine times. The rearrangement links TRBV7-9 to TRBJ1-6; D is undetermined. Germline loops: CDR1 SEHNR, CDR2 FQNEAQ (reference sequence). Trimming removed 2 bases from V and 7 bases from J, with 9 bases in between. This CDR3 has 14 amino acids. The CDR3 nucleotides are TGTGCCAGCAGCTTACAGGCGTGGAATTCACCCCTCCACTTT. It translates to CASSLQAWNSPLHF. Supplemented by reference TRBV7-9 and TRBJ1-6, the full variable domain reads DTGVSQNPRHKITKRGQNVTFRCDPISEHNRLYWYRQTLGQGPEFLTYFQNEAQLEKSRLLSDRFSAERPKGSFSTLEIQRTEQGDSAMYLCASSLQAWNSPLHFGNGTRLTVT.

This chain connects TRBV5-1 to TRBJ2-1, with D uncertain. The CDR3 extends over 14 amino acids. With 4 bases removed from V and 4 bases from J, the gap between germline ends came to 12 bases. Germline lookup yields CDR1 SGHRS and CDR2 YFSETQ. CDR3 nucleotide sequence: TGCGCCAGCAGCGGTGCTAGTAGGTACAATGAGCAGTTCTTC. This codes for CASSGASRYNEQFF.

The chain employs TRBV7-9 and TRBJ1-2; D is perhaps TRBD1 (6 bases). Germline assignment: CDR1 SEHNR and CDR2 FQNEAQ (reference sequence). Trimming left V 2 bases short and J 2 bases short, with 9 bases between. The CDR3 is made up of 14 amino acids. As DNA, the CDR3 is TGTGCCAGCAGCTTAATTCAGGGGAACTATGGCTACACCTTC. Translating gives CASSLIQGNYGYTF.

This chain uses TRBV6-5 with TRBJ1-5, with TRBD1 as a possible D gene (5 bases). The CDR3 extends over 15 amino acids. In germline, CDR1 is MNHEY, CDR2 SVGAGI. The V gene lost 6 bases and the J gene lost 4 bases, with 16 bases spanning the gap. CDR3 sequence reads: CASRQGGIRNQPQHF. CDR3 bases: TGTGCCAGCAGGCAGGGCGGAATCCGGAATCAGCCCCAGCATTTT.

This clone was seen only once. The rearrangement joins TRBV7-9 to TRBJ2-5, with TRBD1 matching over 11 bases. This CDR3 spans 16 amino acids. Looked up from germline, CDR1 is SEHNR and CDR2 is FQNEAQ (reference sequence). Trimming at V came to 1 base and at J to 5 bases, leaving 6 bases not matched to a gene. CDR3 loop: CASSLVGQGAGETQYF. In DNA, the CDR3 is TGTGCCAGCAGCTTAGTTGGACAGGGGGCCGGGGAGACCCAGTACTTC.

This clone was picked up a small number of times. The chain recombines TRBV30 with TRBJ2-1, with TRBD1 matching 10 bases. Germline CDR1 reads GTSNPN; CDR2 reads SVGIG (reference sequence). The V gene end was trimmed by 1 base and the J gene end by 6 bases; junction bases not matched to a gene: 6. The CDR3 covers 15 residues. The CDR3 sequence: CAWSGDRGYRNEQFF. The DNA for the CDR3 is TGTGCCTGGAGTGGGGACAGGGGATATCGCAATGAGCAGTTCTTC.

This clone was seen only once. The V call is TRBV6-4, the J call TRBJ2-3, with a weak D call TRBD2 (6 bases). The CDR3 spans 14 residues. Per the germline V gene, CDR1 is MRHNA and CDR2 is SNTAGT. Trimming shortened V by 4 bases and J by 0 bases, and 8 bases separated the two germline ends. The CDR3 sequence is CASSAGTSTDTQYF. CDR3 nucleotide sequence: TGTGCCAGCAGTGCCGGGACTAGCACAGATACGCAGTATTTT.

A word on this clone: Other DNA sequences from this sample encode an identical CDR3 as well. CDR3 amino acids: CASSAAGNYGYTF. DNA for the CDR3: TGTGCCAGCAGCGCCGCAGGGAACTATGGCTACACCTTC. J is TRBJ1-2 and V is TRBV9; a weak D match, TRBD1 (5 bases). The ends were cut back, 3 bases at V and 2 bases at J, with 8 bases in the middle. The CDR3 has 13 residues. Germline CDR1 and CDR2: SGDLS and YYNGEE.